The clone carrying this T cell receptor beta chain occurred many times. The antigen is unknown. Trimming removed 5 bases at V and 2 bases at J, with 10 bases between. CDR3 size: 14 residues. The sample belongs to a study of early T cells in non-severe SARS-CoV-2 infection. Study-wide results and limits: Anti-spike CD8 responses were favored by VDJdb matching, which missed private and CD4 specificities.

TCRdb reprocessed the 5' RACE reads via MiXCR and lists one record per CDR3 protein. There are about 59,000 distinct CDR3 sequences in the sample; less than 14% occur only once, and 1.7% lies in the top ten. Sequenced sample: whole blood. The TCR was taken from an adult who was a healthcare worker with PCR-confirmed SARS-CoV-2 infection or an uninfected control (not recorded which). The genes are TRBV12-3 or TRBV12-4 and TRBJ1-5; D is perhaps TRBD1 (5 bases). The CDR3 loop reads CASSLGHGNQPQHF. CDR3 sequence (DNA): TGTGCCAGCAGTCTCGGACACGGCAATCAGCCCCAGCATTTT.